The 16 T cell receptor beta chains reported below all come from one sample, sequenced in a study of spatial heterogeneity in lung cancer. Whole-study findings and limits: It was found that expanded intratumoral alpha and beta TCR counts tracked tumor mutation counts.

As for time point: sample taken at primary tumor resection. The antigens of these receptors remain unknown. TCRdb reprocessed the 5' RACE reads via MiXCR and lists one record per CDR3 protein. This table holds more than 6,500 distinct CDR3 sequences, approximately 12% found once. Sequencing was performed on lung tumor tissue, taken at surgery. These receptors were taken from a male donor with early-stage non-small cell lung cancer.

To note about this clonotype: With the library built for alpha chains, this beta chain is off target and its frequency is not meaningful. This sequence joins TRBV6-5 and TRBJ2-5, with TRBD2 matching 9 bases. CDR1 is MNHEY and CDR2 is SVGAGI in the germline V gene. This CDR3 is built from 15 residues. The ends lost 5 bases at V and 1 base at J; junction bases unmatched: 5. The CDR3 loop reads CASSRAGGFQETQYF. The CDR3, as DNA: TGTGCCAGCAGTCGAGCGGGAGGTTTCCAAGAGACCCAGTACTTC.

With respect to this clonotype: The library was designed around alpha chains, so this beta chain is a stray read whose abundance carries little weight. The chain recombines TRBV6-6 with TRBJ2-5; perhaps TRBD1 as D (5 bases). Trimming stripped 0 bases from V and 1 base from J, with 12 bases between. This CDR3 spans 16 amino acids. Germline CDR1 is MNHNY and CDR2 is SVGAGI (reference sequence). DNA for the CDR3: TGTGCCAGCAGTTACTCGATACAGGAGCCCCAAGAGACCCAGTACTTC. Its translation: CASSYSIQEPQETQYF.

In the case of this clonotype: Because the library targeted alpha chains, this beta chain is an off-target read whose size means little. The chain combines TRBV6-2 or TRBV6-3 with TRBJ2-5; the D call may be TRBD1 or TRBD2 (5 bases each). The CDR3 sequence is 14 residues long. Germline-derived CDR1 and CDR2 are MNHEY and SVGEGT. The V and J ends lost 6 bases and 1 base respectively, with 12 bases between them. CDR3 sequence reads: CASRGVWSQETQYF. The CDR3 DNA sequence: TGTGCCAGCAGGGGGGTCTGGAGCCAAGAGACCCAGTACTTC.

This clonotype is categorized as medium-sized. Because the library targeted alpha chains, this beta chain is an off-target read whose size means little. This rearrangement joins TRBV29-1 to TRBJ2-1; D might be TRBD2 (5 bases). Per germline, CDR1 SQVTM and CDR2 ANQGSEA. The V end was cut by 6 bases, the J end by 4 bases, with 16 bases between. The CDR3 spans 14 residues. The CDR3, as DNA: TGCAGCGTGGAGGACCGTAAAAGGTACAATGAGCAGTTCTTC. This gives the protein CSVEDRKRYNEQFF.

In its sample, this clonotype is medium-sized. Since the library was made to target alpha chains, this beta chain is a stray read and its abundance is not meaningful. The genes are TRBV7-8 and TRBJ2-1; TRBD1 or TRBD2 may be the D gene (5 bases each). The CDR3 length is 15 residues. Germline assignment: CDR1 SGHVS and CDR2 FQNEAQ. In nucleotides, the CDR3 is TGTGCTACCAGCAGTCGGGACCGCTTGTACAATGAGCAGTTCTTC. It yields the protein CATSSRDRLYNEQFF. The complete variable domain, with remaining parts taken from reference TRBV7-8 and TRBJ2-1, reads GAGVSQSPRYKVAKRGQDVALRCDPISGHVSLFWYQQALGQGPEFLTYFQNEAQLDKSGLPSDRFFAERPEGSVSTLKIQRTQQEDSAVYLCATSSRDRLYNEQFFGPGTRLTVL.

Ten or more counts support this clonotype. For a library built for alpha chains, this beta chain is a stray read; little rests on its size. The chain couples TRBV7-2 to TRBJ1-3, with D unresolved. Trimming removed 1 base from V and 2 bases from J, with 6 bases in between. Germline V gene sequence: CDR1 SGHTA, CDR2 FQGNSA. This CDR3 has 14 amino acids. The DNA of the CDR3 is TGTGCCAGCAGCTTAGTGAGGGCTGGAAACACCATATATTTT. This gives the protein CASSLVRAGNTIYF.

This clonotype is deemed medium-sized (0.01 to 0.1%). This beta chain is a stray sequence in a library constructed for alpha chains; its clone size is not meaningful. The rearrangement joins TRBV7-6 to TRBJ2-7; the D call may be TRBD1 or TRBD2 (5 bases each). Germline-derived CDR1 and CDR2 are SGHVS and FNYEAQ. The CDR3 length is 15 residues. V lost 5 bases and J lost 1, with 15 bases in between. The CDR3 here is CASSLRDGISYEQYF. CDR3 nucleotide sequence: TGTGCCAGCAGCCTCCGGGACGGAATATCCTACGAGCAGTACTTC. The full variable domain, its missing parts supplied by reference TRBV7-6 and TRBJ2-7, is GAGVSQSPRYKVTKRGQDVALRCDPISGHVSLYWYRQALGQGPEFLTYFNYEAQQDKSGLPNDRFSAERPEGSISTLTIQRTEQRDSAMYRCASSLRDGISYEQYFGPGTRLTVT.

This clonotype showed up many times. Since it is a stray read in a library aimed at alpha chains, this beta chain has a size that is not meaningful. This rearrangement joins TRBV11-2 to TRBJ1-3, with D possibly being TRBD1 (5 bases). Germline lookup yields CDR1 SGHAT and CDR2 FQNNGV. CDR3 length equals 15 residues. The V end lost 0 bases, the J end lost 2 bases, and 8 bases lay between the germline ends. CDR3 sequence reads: CASSLEAGTGNTIYF. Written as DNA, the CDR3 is TGTGCCAGCAGCTTAGAAGCAGGGACTGGAAACACCATATATTTT.

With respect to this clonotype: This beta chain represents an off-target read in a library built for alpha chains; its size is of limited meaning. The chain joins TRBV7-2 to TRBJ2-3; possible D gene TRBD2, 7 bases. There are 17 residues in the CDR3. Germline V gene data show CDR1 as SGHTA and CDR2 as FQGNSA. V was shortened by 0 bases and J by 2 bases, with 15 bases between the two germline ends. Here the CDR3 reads CASSLAVPRGPTDTQYF. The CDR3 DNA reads TGTGCCAGCAGCTTAGCGGTCCCGCGGGGGCCCACAGATACGCAGTATTTT.

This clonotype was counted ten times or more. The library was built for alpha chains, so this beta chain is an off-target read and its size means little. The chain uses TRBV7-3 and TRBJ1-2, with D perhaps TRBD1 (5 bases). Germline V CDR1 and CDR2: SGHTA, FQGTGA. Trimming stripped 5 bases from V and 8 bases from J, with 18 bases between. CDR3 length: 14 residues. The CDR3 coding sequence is TGTGCCAGCAGCCCAACGCTGCGGGGGGAAGGCTACACCTTC. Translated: CASSPTLRGEGYTF. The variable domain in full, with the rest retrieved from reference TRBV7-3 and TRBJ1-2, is GAGVSQTPSNKVTEKGKYVELRCDPISGHTALYWYRQSLGQGPEFLIYFQGTGAADDSGLPNDRFFAVRPEGSVSTLKIQRTERGDSAVYLCASSPTLRGEGYTFGSGTRLTVV.

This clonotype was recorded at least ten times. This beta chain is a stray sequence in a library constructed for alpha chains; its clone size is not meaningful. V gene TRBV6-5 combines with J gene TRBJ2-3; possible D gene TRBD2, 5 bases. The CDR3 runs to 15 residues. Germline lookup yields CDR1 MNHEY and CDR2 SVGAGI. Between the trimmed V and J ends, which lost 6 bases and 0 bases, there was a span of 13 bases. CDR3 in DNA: TGTGCCAGCAGCCCCCGGGGTTCCAGCACAGATACGCAGTATTTT. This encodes CASSPRGSSTDTQYF.

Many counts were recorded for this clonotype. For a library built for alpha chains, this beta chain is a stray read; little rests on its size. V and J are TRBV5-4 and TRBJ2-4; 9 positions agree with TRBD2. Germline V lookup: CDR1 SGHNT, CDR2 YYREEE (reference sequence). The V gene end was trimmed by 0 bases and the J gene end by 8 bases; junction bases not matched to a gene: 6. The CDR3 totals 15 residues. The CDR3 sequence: CASSLAEAGGDIQYF. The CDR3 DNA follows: TGTGCCAGCAGCTTGGCCGAAGCGGGAGGAGACATTCAGTACTTC.

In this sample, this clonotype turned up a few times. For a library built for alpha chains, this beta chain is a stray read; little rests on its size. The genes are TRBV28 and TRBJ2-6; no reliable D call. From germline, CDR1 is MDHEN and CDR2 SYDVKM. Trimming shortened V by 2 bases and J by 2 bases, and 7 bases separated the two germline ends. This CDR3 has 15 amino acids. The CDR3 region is CASSLMIPGANVLTF. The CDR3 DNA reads TGTGCCAGCAGTTTAATGATTCCTGGGGCCAACGTCCTGACTTTC. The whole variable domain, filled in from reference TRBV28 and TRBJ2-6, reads DVKVTQSSRYLVKRTGEKVFLECVQDMDHENMFWYRQDPGLGLRLIYFSYDVKMKEKGDIPEGYSVSREKKERFSLILESASTNQTSMYLCASSLMIPGANVLTFGAGSRLTVL.

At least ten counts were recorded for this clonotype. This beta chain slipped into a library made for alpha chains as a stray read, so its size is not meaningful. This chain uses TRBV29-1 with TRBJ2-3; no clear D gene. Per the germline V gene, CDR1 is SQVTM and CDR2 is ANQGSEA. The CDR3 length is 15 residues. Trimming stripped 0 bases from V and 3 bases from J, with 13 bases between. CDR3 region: CSVEDTGFGTDTQYF. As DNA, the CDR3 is TGCAGCGTTGAAGATACCGGTTTCGGGACAGATACGCAGTATTTT.

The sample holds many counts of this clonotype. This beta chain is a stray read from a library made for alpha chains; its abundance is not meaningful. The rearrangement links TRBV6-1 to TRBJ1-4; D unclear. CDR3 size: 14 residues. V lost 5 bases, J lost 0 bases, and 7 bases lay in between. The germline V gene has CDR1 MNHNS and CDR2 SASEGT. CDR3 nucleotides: TGTGCCAGCAGTCGGACTACAACTAATGAAAAACTGTTTTTT. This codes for CASSRTTTNEKLFF.

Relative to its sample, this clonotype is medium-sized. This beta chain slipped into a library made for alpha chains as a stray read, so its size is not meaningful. DNA for the CDR3: TGCGCCAGCAGCTTGGGGCCTTTGGAAGAGACCCAGTACTTC. Residues: CASSLGPLEETQYF. The chain uses TRBV5-1 and TRBJ2-5; D uncertain. Deletions cut 0 bases from V and 3 bases from J, with 9 bases between. Germline CDR1 and CDR2: SGHRS and YFSETQ. The CDR3 runs 14 residues. The whole variable domain, remainder taken from reference TRBV5-1 and TRBJ2-5, is KAGVTQTPRYLIKTRGQQVTLSCSPISGHRSVSWYQQTPGQGLQFLFEYFSETQRNKGNFPGRFSGRQFSNSRSEMNVSTLELGDSALYLCASSLGPLEETQYFGPGTRLLVL.